A selection of T cell receptor beta chains follows, all from one sample in a study of CD8+CD57+ T cells in acquired aplastic anemia. One entry per CDR3 protein, called by TCRdb with MiXCR from the reads. The sample consists of some 42,000 distinct CDR3 sequences, roughly 65% of them appearing once. Sequenced material: sorted CD4+, CD8+, or CD8+CD57+ T cells (not recorded which) from PBMCs. These receptors were collected from a human donor in good health, serving as a control. The CDR3 runs from the conserved cysteine through the conserved F or W. D genes are given only for firm matches. Some rows mark clone size as missing; the rest say once, few, many or name a class of expanded clone.

>NA|16|NA|TRBJ1-1|TRBV2
TGTGCCAGCAGTGGTTTCCACGGATACCAACAAAGTGAAGCTTTCTTT
CASSGFHGYQQSEAFF
>NA|15|TRBD2|TRBJ2-1|TRBV19
TGTGCCACCGTACCTCTAGCGGGGAGGGGAAATGAGCAGTTCTTC
CATVPLAGRGNEQFF
>medium-sized|13|NA|TRBJ2-2|TRBV20-1
TGCAGTGCTAGAGATTTCGACACCGGGGAGCTGTTTTTT
CSARDFDTGELFF
>NA|18|NA|TRBJ2-5|TRBV11-2
TGTGCCAGCAGCTTAGTGGGGCGGACAGGGCTTCAAGCGGGGCCAAAGTACTTC
CASSLVGRTGLQAGPKYF
>few|14|TRBD2|TRBJ2-3|TRBV6-1
TGTGCCAGCAGTAGCGGGGGGAGCACAGATACGCAGTATTTT
CASSSGGSTDTQYF
>NA|15|TRBD2|TRBJ2-7|TRBV14
TGTGCCAGCAGCCAAGTGTCTAGCGGGATCTACGAGCAGTACTTC
CASSQVSSGIYEQYF
>once|14|TRBD1|TRBJ1-4|TRBV2
TGTGCCAGCACTGGACAGGCGGAAAATGAAAAACTGTTTTTT
CASTGQAENEKLFF
>NA|14|TRBD1|TRBJ2-7|TRBV7-2
TGTGCCAGCAGCTTCTGGGACAGGAGGGAGGAGCAGTACTTC
CASSFWDRREEQYF
>NA|13|NA|TRBJ2-7|TRBV7-6
TGTGCCAGCAGCTCGGGGGGCTTTCACGAGCAGTACTTC
CASSSGGFHEQYF
>NA|12|NA|TRBJ2-7|TRBV7-6
TGTGCCAGCAGCTTAACCGGCTACGAGCAGTACTTC
CASSLTGYEQYF
>many|17|NA|TRBJ2-5|TRBV20-1
TGCAGTGCTAGTTCTTCCCTAATACTAGGTCAGAAGGTGGCCCAGTACTTC
CSASSSLILGQKVAQYF
>NA|14|NA|TRBJ2-7|TRBV7-2
TGTGCCAGCAGCCAACGCGCCAACAGAAACGAGCAGTACTTC
CASSQRANRNEQYF
>NA|12|NA|TRBJ2-5|TRBV7-9
TGTGCCAGCAGCTTATACCAAGAGACCCAGTACTTC
CASSLYQETQYF
>few|13|NA|TRBJ2-7|TRBV7-2
TGTGCCAGCAGCCAGACAGGCCCCTACGAGCAGTACTTC
CASSQTGPYEQYF
>NA|12|NA|TRBJ1-1|TRBV19
TGTGCCAGTAGTACAATTAGGACTGAAGCTTTCTTT
CASSTIRTEAFF
>once|13|NA|TRBJ1-1|TRBV7-9
TGTGCCAGCAGCCCGAGCGCAGTCACTGAAGCTTTCTTT
CASSPSAVTEAFF
>NA|11|NA|TRBJ2-1|TRBV20-1
TGCAGTGCCCAGTGGAGGAATGAGCAGTTCTTC
CSAQWRNEQFF
>NA|14|NA|TRBJ2-7|TRBV16
TGTGCCAGCAGCCAATCAGCTGGCGGGAACGAGCAGTACTTC
CASSQSAGGNEQYF
>NA|18|TRBD2|TRBJ2-3|TRBV2
TGTGCCAGCAGCAAGAGGGGGCTAGCGGGAGCTGTCACAGATACGCAGTATTTT
CASSKRGLAGAVTDTQYF
>few|14|TRBD1|TRBJ2-7|TRBV7-9
TGTGCCAGCAGCCCAGGGACAGGGGACTACGAGCAGTACTTC
CASSPGTGDYEQYF
>once|13|NA|TRBJ1-5|TRBV7-2
TGTGCCAGCAGCCAGCGCAGGGTCCAGCCCCAGCATTTT
CASSQRRVQPQHF
>few|16|TRBD1|TRBJ1-1|TRBV7-6
TGTGCCAGCAGCTTAGTACTCGGGACAGCGAACACTGAAGCTTTCTTT
CASSLVLGTANTEAFF
>NA|13|NA|TRBJ1-5|TRBV29-1
TGCAGCGTTATGCAGGGAGCAGGTCAGCCCCAGCATTTT
CSVMQGAGQPQHF
>once|12|NA|TRBJ1-2|TRBV7-8
TGTGCCAGCAGCTTAGGGGGGCAGGGCTACACCTTC
CASSLGGQGYTF
>NA|14|NA|TRBJ1-3|TRBV10-2
TGCGCCAGCAGGGCGGGACAACTCACGAACACCATATATTTT
CASRAGQLTNTIYF
>NA|13|NA|TRBJ2-7|TRBV15
TGTGCCACCAGCAGAGACAGTCCCTACGAGCAGTACTTC
CATSRDSPYEQYF
>NA|15|NA|TRBJ1-6|TRBV6-1
TGTGCCAGCAGTCGCGGACAGTCGCATAATTCACCCCTCCACTTT
CASSRGQSHNSPLHF
>NA|15|NA|TRBJ2-7|TRBV7-2
TGTGCCAGCATCCCGGGCCTCGTAAGATCCTACGAGCAGTACTTC
CASIPGLVRSYEQYF
>many|15|NA|TRBJ1-2|TRBV7-8
TGTGCCAGCAGCTTAGACAGGGTCGACGGATATGGCTACACCTTC
CASSLDRVDGYGYTF
>NA|15|NA|TRBJ1-1|TRBV24-1
TGTGCCACCAGTGATTCCCGGACGGGGAACACTGAAGCTTTCTTT
CATSDSRTGNTEAFF
>NA|11|NA|TRBJ1-2|TRBV29-1
TGCAGCGTTTCGGGGGCAGCTGGCTACACCTTC
CSVSGAAGYTF
>NA|13|NA|TRBJ2-7|TRBV7-2
TGTGCCAGCAGCTTAGAGATCGGCTACGAGCAGTACTTC
CASSLEIGYEQYF
>NA|14|TRBD1|TRBJ2-7|TRBV29-1
TGCAGCGTTGGAGACTGGGACAGCTCCTACGAGCAGTACTTC
CSVGDWDSSYEQYF
>NA|13|TRBD1|TRBJ2-7|TRBV29-1
TGCAGCGTCCCATTGGACAGGGGGGACGAGCAGTACTTC
CSVPLDRGDEQYF
>many|12|NA|TRBJ1-1|TRBV13
TGTGCCAGCATGGAGGGAATCACTGAAGCTTTCTTT
CASMEGITEAFF
>NA|15|NA|TRBJ2-6|TRBV14
TGTGCCAGCAGTCGACCTTACTCTGGGGCCAACGTCCTGACTTTC
CASSRPYSGANVLTF
>once|14|NA|TRBJ1-5|TRBV7-2
TGTGCCAGCAGCTCACTCGGGAGCAATCAGCCCCAGCATTTT
CASSSLGSNQPQHF
>NA|16|NA|TRBJ2-5|TRBV7-8
TGTGCCAGCAGCCCTCGCCTGGAGTTCGGGCAAGAGACCCAGTACTTC
CASSPRLEFGQETQYF
>NA|15|NA|TRBJ1-6|TRBV15
TGTGCCACCAGCAGACAACAGGGAGCTAATTCACCCCTCCACTTT
CATSRQQGANSPLHF
>NA|17|TRBD2|TRBJ2-3|TRBV2
TGTGCCAGCATTACTGGGACTAGCGAAACTAGCACAGATACGCAGTATTTT
CASITGTSETSTDTQYF
>NA|13|NA|TRBJ1-6|TRBV7-2
TGTGCCAGCAGCTTAGTCCAGGATTCACCCCTCCACTTT
CASSLVQDSPLHF
>NA|13|NA|TRBJ1-2|TRBV14
TGTGCCAGCAGCCAAGTGGGTTTGAATGGCTACACCTTC
CASSQVGLNGYTF
>NA|15|TRBD1|TRBJ1-6|TRBV2
TGTGCCAGCAGTGAACCGGGACAGGGGCGTTCACCCCTCCACTTT
CASSEPGQGRSPLHF
>NA|14|NA|TRBJ1-2|TRBV27
TGTGCCAGTTCTTCCGGGGGGTGGTCAAATGGCTACACCTTC
CASSSGGWSNGYTF
>NA|14|NA|TRBJ2-1|TRBV25-1
TGTGCCAGCAGGGACGTGAGGGGTGGCGATGAGCAGTTCTTC
CASRDVRGGDEQFF
>NA|11|NA|TRBJ1-1|TRBV25-1
TGTGCCAGCAGCCTAGGGGGAGAAGCTTTCTTT
CASSLGGEAFF
>NA|15|TRBD1|TRBJ1-3|TRBV19
TGTGCCTGGAGTAAACAGGGGGCGCTTGGAAACACCATATATTTT
CAWSKQGALGNTIYF
>NA|14|NA|TRBJ1-1|TRBV10-3
TGTGCCATCAGGCCCCCTGACGTGAACACTGAAGCTTTCTTT
CAIRPPDVNTEAFF
>NA|14|NA|TRBJ2-1|TRBV19
TGTGCCAGTATGAAGACCCGACAGGCGGGTGAGCAGTTCTTC
CASMKTRQAGEQFF
>NA|13|NA|TRBJ1-1|TRBV2
TGTGCCAGCGGGGGAGAACTAAACACTGAAGCTTTCTTT
CASGGELNTEAFF